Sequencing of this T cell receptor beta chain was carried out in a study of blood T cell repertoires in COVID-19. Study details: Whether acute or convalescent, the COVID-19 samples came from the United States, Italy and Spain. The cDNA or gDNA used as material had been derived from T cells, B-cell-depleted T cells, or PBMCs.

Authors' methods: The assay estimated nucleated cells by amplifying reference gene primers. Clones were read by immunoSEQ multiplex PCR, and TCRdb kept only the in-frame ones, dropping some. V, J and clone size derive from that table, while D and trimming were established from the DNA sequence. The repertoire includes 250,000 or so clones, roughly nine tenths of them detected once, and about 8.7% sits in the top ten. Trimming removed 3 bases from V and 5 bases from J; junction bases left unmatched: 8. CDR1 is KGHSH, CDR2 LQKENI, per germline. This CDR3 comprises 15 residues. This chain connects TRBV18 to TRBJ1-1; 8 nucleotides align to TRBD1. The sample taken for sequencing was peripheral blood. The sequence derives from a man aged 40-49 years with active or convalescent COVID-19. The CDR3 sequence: CASSPMDRVGTEAFF. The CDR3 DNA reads TGTGCCAGCTCACCCATGGACAGGGTCGGAACTGAAGCTTTCTTT.